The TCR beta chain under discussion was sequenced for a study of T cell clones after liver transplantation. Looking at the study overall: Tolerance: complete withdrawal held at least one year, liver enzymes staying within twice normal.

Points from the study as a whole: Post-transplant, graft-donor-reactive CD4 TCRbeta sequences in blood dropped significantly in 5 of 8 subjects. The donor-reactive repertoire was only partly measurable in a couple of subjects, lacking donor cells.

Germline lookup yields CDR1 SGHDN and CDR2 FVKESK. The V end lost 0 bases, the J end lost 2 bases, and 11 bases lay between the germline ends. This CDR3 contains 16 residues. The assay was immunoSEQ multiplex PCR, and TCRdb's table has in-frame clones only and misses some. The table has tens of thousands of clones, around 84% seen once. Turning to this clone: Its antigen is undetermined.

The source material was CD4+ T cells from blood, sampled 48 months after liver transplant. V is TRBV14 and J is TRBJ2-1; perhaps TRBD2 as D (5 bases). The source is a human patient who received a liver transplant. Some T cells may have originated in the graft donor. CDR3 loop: CASSQEKREPYNEQFF. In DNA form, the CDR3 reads TGTGCCAGCAGCCAAGAAAAGAGGGAGCCCTACAATGAGCAGTTCTTC.